The 5 T cell receptor beta chains below were found in one sample sequenced in a study of blood T cell repertoires in COVID-19. Method: immunoSEQ multiplex PCR; TCRdb's copy keeps in-frame clones and lacks some. The sample lists about 170,000 clones, about four fifths occurring once. Sequencing was done on a sample of peripheral blood. Receptors originate from an elderly woman with acute or convalescent COVID-19.

The genes are TRBV28 and TRBJ2-7, with 10 bases identical to TRBD1. CDR1 is MDHEN, CDR2 SYDVKM, per germline. The CDR3 is 17 amino acids. Germline trimming cut 6 bases from V and 3 bases from J; bases unmatched to any gene: 14. The CDR3 here is CASRLHGGQGSFYEQYF. The DNA for the CDR3 is TGTGCCAGCAGACTCCATGGGGGACAGGGGTCTTTCTACGAGCAGTACTTC.

Comments on this clone: Distinct nucleotide sequences in the sample also encode this CDR3. The chain recombines TRBV5-1 with TRBJ2-2; 12 bases are a match to TRBD2. The CDR3 loop spans 17 amino acids. Losses at the gene ends were 4 bases for V and 5 bases for J; bases not matched to a gene: 9. Germline lookup yields CDR1 SGHRS and CDR2 YFSETQ. The chain's CDR3 is CASSANLAGGRTGELFF. The DNA for the CDR3 is TGCGCCAGCAGCGCCAATCTAGCGGGGGGGCGAACCGGGGAGCTGTTTTTT. The full variable domain, completed using reference TRBV5-1 and TRBJ2-2, is KAGVTQTPRYLIKTRGQQVTLSCSPISGHRSVSWYQQTPGQGLQFLFEYFSETQRNKGNFPGRFSGRQFSNSRSEMNVSTLELGDSALYLCASSANLAGGRTGELFFGEGSRLTVL.

This sequence joins TRBV6-2 or TRBV6-3 and TRBJ1-1, with D uncertain. Per the germline V gene, CDR1 is MNHEY and CDR2 is SVGEGT. This CDR3 comprises 14 residues. V was clipped by 4 bases and J by 4 bases, with 13 bases between them. CDR3 amino acids: CASSFHPRGTEAFF. CDR3 nucleotide sequence: TGTGCCAGCAGTTTTCACCCGCGGGGCACTGAAGCTTTCTTT.

This chain joins TRBV11-2 and TRBJ1-4; D is unclear. Trimming took off 7 bases at V and 7 bases at J, with 13 bases between the two ends. Looked up from germline, CDR1 is SGHAT and CDR2 is FQNNGV. The CDR3 extends over 13 amino acids. CDR3 loop: CASTMIRGEKLFF. CDR3 bases: TGTGCCAGCACCATGATACGGGGTGAAAAACTGTTTTTT.

The chain uses TRBV6-2 or TRBV6-3 and TRBJ2-2; D might be TRBD1 (5 bases). The germline V gene has CDR1 MNHEY and CDR2 SVGEGT. Trimming removed 5 bases from V and 6 bases from J, with 13 bases in between. The CDR3 extends over 14 amino acids. CDR3 sequence (DNA): TGTGCCAGCAGTAAGATTCTAGGGGCCGGGGAGCTGTTTTTT. Protein: CASSKILGAGELFF.